This T cell receptor (beta chain) was sequenced in a study of shared clonotypes between healthy human individuals. Study-wide findings and caveats: What rarefaction showed was incomplete sorted-subset sequencing despite large depth.

Positively selected for CCR7, the CD45RO-negative cells used as naive CD8 cells excluded terminally differentiated effector memory CD45RA+ cells. As to this clone: The antigen is unknown.

Measured with immunoSEQ multiplex PCR; TCRdb has only the in-frame clones, and not every one. The data show more than 2 million clones, with around 95% seen just once and under 2% held by the top ten. The CDR3 contains 18 residues. Trimming cost V 0 bases and J 4 bases, with 21 bases left between them. In germline, CDR1 is LGHNA, CDR2 YSLEER. The J gene is TRBJ1-1, the V gene TRBV4-3, with unresolved D. Specimen: naive CD8+ T cells from PBMCs. This TCR was recovered from a man younger than 35 in good health. Some clones in this sample may be carry-over from other donors' samples. Written as DNA, the CDR3 is TGCGCCAGCAGCCAAGATCAAGTAAACTACGAAAGTGGCACTGAAGCTTTCTTT. It specifies CASSQDQVNYESGTEAFF.